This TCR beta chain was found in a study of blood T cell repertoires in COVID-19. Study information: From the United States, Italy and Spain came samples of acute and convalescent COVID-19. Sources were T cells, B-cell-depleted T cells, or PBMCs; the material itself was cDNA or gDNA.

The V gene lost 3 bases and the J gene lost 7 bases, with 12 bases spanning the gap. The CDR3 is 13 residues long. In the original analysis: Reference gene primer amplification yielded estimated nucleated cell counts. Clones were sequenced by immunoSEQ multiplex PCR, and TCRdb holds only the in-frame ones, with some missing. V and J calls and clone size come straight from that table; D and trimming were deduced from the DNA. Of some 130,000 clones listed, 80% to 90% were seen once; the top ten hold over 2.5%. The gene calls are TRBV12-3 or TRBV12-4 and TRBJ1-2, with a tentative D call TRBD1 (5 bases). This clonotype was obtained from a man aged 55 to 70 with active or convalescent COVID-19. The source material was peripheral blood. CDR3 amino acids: CASSFSSDSGYTF. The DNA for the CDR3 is TGTGCCAGCAGTTTCTCTTCCGACAGTGGCTACACCTTC.